This TCR beta chain was found in a study of spatial heterogeneity in lung cancer. Study summary: A module score for T cells, taken from matched bulk RNA-seq, correlated strongly with TCR transcript counts in tumor regions. Whole-study findings and limits: In tumors, expanded intratumoral alpha and beta TCR counts tracked mutation counts.

TCRdb re-called the 5' RACE reads through MiXCR, storing one row per CDR3 protein. The sample lists 20,000 to 25,000 distinct CDR3 sequences, around 10% occurring once. This clonotype was counted at least ten times. Antigen specificity is unknown. The J segment lost 6 bases and the V segment lost 8 bases, leaving 9 bases of the junction unmatched. Germline V lookup: CDR1 MNHEY, CDR2 SVGEGT. This CDR3 comprises 14 residues. Time point given: sample taken at primary tumor resection. Samples were obtained from more than 70 donors, all untreated early-stage non-small cell lung cancer patients. The rearrangement uses TRBV6-2 or TRBV6-3 and TRBJ2-7; 11 nucleotides line up with TRBD2. This TCR was sampled from a male donor with early-stage non-small cell lung cancer. The material was lung tumor tissue, obtained at surgery. In DNA form, the CDR3 reads TGTGCCAGCCGCCATACCGGGACTAGCGGCGAGCAGTACTTC. Encoded protein: CASRHTGTSGEQYF.